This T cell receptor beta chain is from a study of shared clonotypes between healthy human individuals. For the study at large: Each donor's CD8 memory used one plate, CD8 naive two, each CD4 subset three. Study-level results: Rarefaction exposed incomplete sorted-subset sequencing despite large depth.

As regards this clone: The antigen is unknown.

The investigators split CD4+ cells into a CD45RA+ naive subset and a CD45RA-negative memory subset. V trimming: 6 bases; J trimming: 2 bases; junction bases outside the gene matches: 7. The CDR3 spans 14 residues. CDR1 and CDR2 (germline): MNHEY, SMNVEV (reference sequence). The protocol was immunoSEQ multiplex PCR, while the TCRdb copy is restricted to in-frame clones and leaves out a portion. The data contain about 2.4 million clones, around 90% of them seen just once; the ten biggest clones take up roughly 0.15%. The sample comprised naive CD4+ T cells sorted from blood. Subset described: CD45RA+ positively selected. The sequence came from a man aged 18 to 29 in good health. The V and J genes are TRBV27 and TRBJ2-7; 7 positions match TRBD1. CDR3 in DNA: TGTGCCAGCAGACCGACAGGGTACCCCTACGAGCAGTACTTC. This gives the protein CASRPTGYPYEQYF.